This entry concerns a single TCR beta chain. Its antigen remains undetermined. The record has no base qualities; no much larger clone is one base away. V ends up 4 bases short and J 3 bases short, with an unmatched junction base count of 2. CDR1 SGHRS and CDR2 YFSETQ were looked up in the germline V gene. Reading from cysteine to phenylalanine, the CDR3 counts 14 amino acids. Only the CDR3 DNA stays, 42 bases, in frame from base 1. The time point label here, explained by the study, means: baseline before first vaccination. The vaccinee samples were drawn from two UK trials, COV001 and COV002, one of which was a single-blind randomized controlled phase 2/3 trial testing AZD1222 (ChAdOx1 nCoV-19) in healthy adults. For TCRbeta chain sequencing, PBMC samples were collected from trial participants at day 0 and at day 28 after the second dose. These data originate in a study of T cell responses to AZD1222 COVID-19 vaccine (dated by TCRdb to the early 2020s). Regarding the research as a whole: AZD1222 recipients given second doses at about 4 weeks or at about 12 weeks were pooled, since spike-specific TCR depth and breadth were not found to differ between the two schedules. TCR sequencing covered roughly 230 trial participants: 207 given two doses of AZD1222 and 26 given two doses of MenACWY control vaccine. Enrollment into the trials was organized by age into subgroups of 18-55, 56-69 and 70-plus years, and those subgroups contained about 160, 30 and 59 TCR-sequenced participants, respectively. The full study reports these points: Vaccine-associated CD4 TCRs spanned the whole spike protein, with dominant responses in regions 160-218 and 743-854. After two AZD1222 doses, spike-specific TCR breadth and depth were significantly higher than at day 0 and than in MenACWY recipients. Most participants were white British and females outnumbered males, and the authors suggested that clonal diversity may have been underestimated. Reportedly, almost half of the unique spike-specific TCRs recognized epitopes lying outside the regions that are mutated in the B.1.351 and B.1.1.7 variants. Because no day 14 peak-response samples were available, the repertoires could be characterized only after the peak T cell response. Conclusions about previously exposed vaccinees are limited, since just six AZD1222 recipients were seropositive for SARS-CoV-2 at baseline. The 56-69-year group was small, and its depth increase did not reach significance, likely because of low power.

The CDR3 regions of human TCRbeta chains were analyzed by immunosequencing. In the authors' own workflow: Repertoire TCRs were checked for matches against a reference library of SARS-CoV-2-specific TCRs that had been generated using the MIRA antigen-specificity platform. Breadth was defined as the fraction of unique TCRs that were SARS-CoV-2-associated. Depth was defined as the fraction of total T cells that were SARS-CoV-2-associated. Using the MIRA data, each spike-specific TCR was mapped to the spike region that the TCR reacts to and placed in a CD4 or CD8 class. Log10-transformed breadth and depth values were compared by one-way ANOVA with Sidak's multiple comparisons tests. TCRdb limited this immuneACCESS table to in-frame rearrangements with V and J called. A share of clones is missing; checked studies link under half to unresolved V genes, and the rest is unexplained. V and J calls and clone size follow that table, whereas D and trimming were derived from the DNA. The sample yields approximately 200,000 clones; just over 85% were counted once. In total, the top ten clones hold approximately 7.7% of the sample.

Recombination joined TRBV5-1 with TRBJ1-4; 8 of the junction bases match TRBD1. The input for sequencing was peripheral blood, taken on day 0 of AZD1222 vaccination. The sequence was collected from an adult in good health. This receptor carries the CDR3 CASSIQGANEKLFF. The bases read TGCGCCAGCAGCATACAGGGGGCTAATGAAAAACTGTTTTTT.